The 26 T cell receptor beta chains in this list originate from one sample, sequenced in a study of T-cell reconstitution after alpha-beta-depleted transplantation in children. TCRbeta library construction was performed incorporating unique molecular identifiers. Using its own MiXCR run on the PCR reads, TCRdb lists one record per CDR3 protein. This table holds about 200,000 distinct CDR3 sequences, 14% to 15% found once. This specimen was PBMCs from the stem cell graft donor, taken from the stem cell graft. These receptors came from a human donor who donated a stem cell graft to a child with acute lymphoblastic leukemia.

Many counts were recorded for this clonotype. The chain recombines TRBV27 with TRBJ2-7; 9 nucleotides line up with TRBD1. The CDR3 length is 15 residues. Germline assignment: CDR1 MNHEY and CDR2 SMNVEV (reference sequence). Trimming at V came to 3 bases and at J to 2 bases, leaving 5 bases not matched to a gene. The CDR3 protein is CASSLIGQGPYEQYF. The CDR3 DNA reads as TGTGCCAGCAGTTTGATCGGACAGGGGCCCTACGAGCAGTACTTC.

This chain links TRBV11-2 with TRBJ1-5, with D perhaps TRBD1 (5 bases). The germline V gene has CDR1 SGHAT and CDR2 FQNNGV. Between the trimmed V and J ends, which lost 5 bases and 7 bases, there was a span of 12 bases. The CDR3 has 13 amino acids. The DNA of the CDR3 is TGTGCCAGCAGCCCTGCGGGGCGACAGCCCCAGCATTTT. This sequence encodes CASSPAGRQPQHF. Together with reference TRBV11-2 and TRBJ1-5, the CDR3 gives the full variable domain: EAGVAQSPRYKIIEKRQSVAFWCNPISGHATLYWYQQILGQGPKLLIQFQNNGVVDDSQLPKDRFSAERLKGVDSTLKIQPAKLEDSAVYLCASSPAGRQPQHFGDGTRLSIL.

This clonotype has ten or more counts. The chain has TRBV6-1 and TRBJ1-2; 7 nucleotides agree with TRBD1. J lost 5 bases, V lost 7 bases, and 10 bases had no gene match. This CDR3 contains 14 residues. CDR1 and CDR2 (germline): MNHNS, SASEGT. CDR3 region: CASTVGQASYGYTF. As DNA, the CDR3 is TGTGCCAGCACTGTTGGACAGGCCTCATATGGCTACACCTTC.

This clonotype was counted ten times or more. The rearrangement uses TRBV12-3 or TRBV12-4 and TRBJ2-3; D is possibly TRBD2 (5 bases). This CDR3 spans 14 amino acids. Trimming stripped 8 bases from V and 0 bases from J, with 12 bases between. DNA of the CDR3: TGTGCCAGCGGCCTCCGGGGTAGCACAGATACGCAGTATTTT. It translates to CASGLRGSTDTQYF.

The chain has TRBV2 and TRBJ2-7; the D gene is possibly TRBD2 (5 bases). The V gene's germline CDR1 is SNHLY and CDR2 FYNNEI. The CDR3 covers 15 residues. V gave up 2 bases and J gave up 2 bases, with 13 bases separating them. The CDR3 nucleotides read TGTGCCAGCAGTGAATTACCAGCGGCTACCTACGAGCAGTACTTC. Translating gives CASSELPAATYEQYF.

The table lists this clonotype with a few counts. This chain connects TRBV6-5 to TRBJ2-3; unclear D gene. Trimming cost V 2 bases and J 2 bases, with 14 bases left between them. The CDR3 runs to 16 residues. Germline V gene data show CDR1 as MNHEY and CDR2 as SVGAGI. CDR3 nucleotides: TGTGCCAGCAGTTACGGACCCACGGGTCTCACAGATACGCAGTATTTT. Protein: CASSYGPTGLTDTQYF.

This clonotype was counted at least ten times. The rearrangement uses TRBV5-1 and TRBJ2-1; 12 bases are shared with TRBD2. The CDR3 has 16 amino acids. J gave up 5 bases and V 4 bases, and 7 bases lay outside the gene matches. Germline lookup yields CDR1 SGHRS and CDR2 YFSETQ. The CDR3 spells CASSQAGLAGNNEQFF. The CDR3 bases are TGCGCCAGCAGCCAGGCCGGACTAGCGGGAAACAATGAGCAGTTCTTC.

There are many counts of this clonotype. The genes are TRBV7-9 and TRBJ2-6; maybe TRBD1 (5 bases). The V end was cut by 5 bases, the J end by 0 bases, with 8 bases between. Germline lookup yields CDR1 SEHNR and CDR2 FQNEAQ (reference sequence). CDR3 length: 15 amino acids. Here the CDR3 reads CASSRDSSGANVLTF. In DNA, the CDR3 is TGTGCCAGCAGCCGCGACAGCTCTGGGGCCAACGTCCTGACTTTC. Full variable domain (rest looked up from reference TRBV7-9 and TRBJ2-6): DTGVSQNPRHKITKRGQNVTFRCDPISEHNRLYWYRQTLGQGPEFLTYFQNEAQLEKSRLLSDRFSAERPKGSFSTLEIQRTEQGDSAMYLCASSRDSSGANVLTFGAGSRLTVL.

At least ten counts were recorded for this clonotype. The genes are TRBV27 and TRBJ2-2; perhaps D is TRBD1 or TRBD2 (5 bases each). The V gene's germline CDR1 is MNHEY and CDR2 SMNVEV (reference sequence). The V gene lost 3 bases and the J gene lost 2 bases, with 10 bases spanning the gap. The CDR3 runs to 15 residues. The CDR3 bases are TGTGCCAGCAGTTTGGACTGGGACAACACCGGGGAGCTGTTTTTT. Amino acid sequence: CASSLDWDNTGELFF.

This clonotype was counted between two and nine times. The chain employs TRBV29-1 and TRBJ1-4, with D unclear. Looked up from germline, CDR1 is SQVTM and CDR2 is ANQGSEA. V lost 0 bases to trimming and J lost 7 bases, with 12 bases between them. The CDR3 is made up of 14 amino acids. The CDR3 sequence: CSVEDRTEREKLFF. The CDR3 bases are TGCAGCGTTGAAGATCGCACCGAGCGTGAAAAACTGTTTTTT.

This clonotype has at least ten counts. V usage is TRBV20-1 and J usage is TRBJ2-2; weak D call: TRBD1 (5 bases). CDR3 length equals 15 residues. With 0 bases removed from V and 1 base from J, the gap between germline ends came to 9 bases. Germline CDR1 is DFQATT and CDR2 is SNEGSKA (reference sequence). DNA of the CDR3: TGCAGTGCTAGAGATTTCGGACAGAACACCGGGGAGCTGTTTTTT. Residues: CSARDFGQNTGELFF.

This clonotype occurred many times. This chain uses TRBV12-3 or TRBV12-4 with TRBJ2-1, with no clear D. The V and J ends lost 9 bases and 13 bases respectively, with 16 bases between them. This CDR3 spans 11 amino acids. The CDR3 spells CASYQHPYQFF. CDR3 coding DNA: TGTGCCAGTTATCAGCACCCGTACCAGTTCTTC.

This clonotype was counted many times. The chain carries TRBV4-1 and TRBJ1-3; the D gene is possibly TRBD1 (5 bases). Trimming took 0 bases from V and 1 from J, leaving 10 bases between them. Looked up from germline, CDR1 is MGHRA and CDR2 is YSYEKL. The CDR3 contains 16 residues. This chain's CDR3 is CASSQDRGRSGNTIYF. The CDR3 coding sequence is TGCGCCAGCAGCCAAGATCGGGGCAGATCTGGAAACACCATATATTTT.

This clonotype was picked up many times. V gene TRBV20-1 combines with J gene TRBJ2-3, with TRBD2 identical over 12 bases. The CDR3 spans 18 residues. Germline values: CDR1 DFQATT, CDR2 SNEGSKA (reference sequence). Trimming removed 0 bases from V and 6 bases from J; junction bases left unmatched: 13. The CDR3 nucleotides are TGCAGTGCTAGAGATATCCTCCTAGCGGGAGGGCATGGGGATACGCAGTATTTT. It is translated as CSARDILLAGGHGDTQYF.

This clonotype was recorded at least ten times. The genes are TRBV28 and TRBJ2-1, with D maybe TRBD1 (6 bases). V lost 6 bases to trimming and J lost 0 bases, with 12 bases between them. This CDR3 has 15 residues. In germline, CDR1 is MDHEN, CDR2 SYDVKM. CDR3: CASSPQGPSYNEQFF. DNA for the CDR3: TGTGCCAGCAGCCCACAGGGCCCCTCCTACAATGAGCAGTTCTTC.

This clonotype was seen only a few times. The rearrangement joins TRBV27 to TRBJ2-1, with 7 bases fitting TRBD2. V shed 2 bases, J shed 9 bases, and the junction held 16 bases outside the gene matches. The CDR3 is 17 amino acids. Germline CDR1 reads MNHEY; CDR2 reads SMNVEV (reference sequence). The chain's CDR3 is CASSLTSGLGGGGEQFF. CDR3 bases: TGTGCCAGCAGTTTAACTTCCGGGCTGGGCGGCGGGGGTGAGCAGTTCTTC.

In its sample, this clonotype was seen once. One junction end does not reproduce the germline sequence, and a read error may be involved. The chain is built from TRBV20-1 and TRBJ2-5; 8 nucleotides agree with TRBD2. Per germline, CDR1 DFQATT and CDR2 SNEGSKA (reference sequence). This CDR3 comprises 15 residues. Here the CDR3 reads CSARASSGRGEPQYF. CDR3 sequence (DNA): TGCAGTGCTAGAGCTTCAAGCGGGAGAGGAGAGCCCCAGTACTTC.

DNA of the CDR3: TGTGCCAGCGCCCCTGAGGGTAGCGGTATGCGGACCCAGTACTTC. As protein: CASAPEGSGMRTQYF. The rearrangement joins TRBV5-6 to TRBJ2-5, with D perhaps TRBD2 (6 bases). The CDR3 is made up of 15 amino acids. Germline CDR1 is SGHDT and CDR2 is YYEEEE. The germline V and J ends were trimmed by 7 bases and 7 bases, with 23 bases remaining between them.

This clonotype was seen repeatedly, ten times or more. The chain recombines TRBV5-1 with TRBJ2-7; D gene ambiguous. Germline V gene data show CDR1 as SGHRS and CDR2 as YFSETQ. V shed 2 bases and J shed 3 bases, with 12 bases lying between them. CDR3 length: 14 residues. CDR3 amino acids: CASSLESYSYEQYF. CDR3 DNA sequence: TGCGCCAGCAGCTTAGAGTCCTACAGCTACGAGCAGTACTTC. Filled out from reference TRBV5-1 and TRBJ2-7, the complete variable domain reads KAGVTQTPRYLIKTRGQQVTLSCSPISGHRSVSWYQQTPGQGLQFLFEYFSETQRNKGNFPGRFSGRQFSNSRSEMNVSTLELGDSALYLCASSLESYSYEQYFGPGTRLTVT.

This clonotype was recorded many times. The J gene is TRBJ2-5, the V gene TRBV12-3 or TRBV12-4, with 8 bases lining up with TRBD2. The length of the CDR3 is 16 residues. With V trimmed by 5 bases and J by 4 bases, 12 bases remained unmatched. In nucleotides, the CDR3 is TGTGCCAGCAGTCCTGAGGCGGGGGGTGCTGGAGAGACCCAGTACTTC. Encoded protein: CASSPEAGGAGETQYF.

This chain joins TRBV7-9 and TRBJ2-3; D ambiguous. Per germline, CDR1 SEHNR and CDR2 FQNEAQ (reference sequence). The ends were cut back, 4 bases at V and 6 bases at J, with 14 bases in the middle. The CDR3 consists of 14 residues. The CDR3 bases are TGTGCCAGCAGCTCCTTCGTCCCTCCGGATACGCAGTATTTT. Amino acid sequence: CASSSFVPPDTQYF.

This clonotype was seen repeatedly, ten times or more. The chain joins TRBV10-3 to TRBJ1-1; D is unclear. The V gene's germline CDR1 is ENHRY and CDR2 SYGVKD. The CDR3 contains 13 residues. V lost 8 bases and J 1 base, leaving 11 bases between the germline ends. The CDR3: CAIALSANTEAFF. The CDR3 DNA follows: TGTGCCATCGCCTTGAGCGCGAACACTGAAGCTTTCTTT.

This clonotype was seen more than once but under ten times. The chain couples TRBV11-2 to TRBJ1-5; possible D gene TRBD1, 6 bases. The germline CDR1 and CDR2 sequences are SGHAT and FQNNGV. V lost 0 bases, J lost 6 bases, and 15 bases lay in between. The CDR3 runs 16 residues. The CDR3 coding sequence is TGTGCCAGCAGCTTAGAGGGGGCGTCGGAGATTCAGCCCCAGCATTTT. Amino acid sequence: CASSLEGASEIQPQHF. Filled out from reference TRBV11-2 and TRBJ1-5, the complete variable domain reads EAGVAQSPRYKIIEKRQSVAFWCNPISGHATLYWYQQILGQGPKLLIQFQNNGVVDDSQLPKDRFSAERLKGVDSTLKIQPAKLEDSAVYLCASSLEGASEIQPQHFGDGTRLSIL.

This clonotype was seen at least ten times. This sequence joins TRBV28 and TRBJ2-1; 8 bases agree with TRBD1. CDR3 length: 15 residues. Germline V gives CDR1 MDHEN, CDR2 SYDVKM. Unmatched junction bases numbered 6, after V lost 6 bases and J lost 2 bases. CDR3: CASSLPGQAYNEQFF. The DNA for the CDR3 is TGTGCCAGCAGCCTCCCGGGACAGGCCTACAATGAGCAGTTCTTC.

This clonotype came up many times. The rearrangement joins TRBV5-1 to TRBJ2-4; D is tentatively TRBD1 or TRBD2 (6 bases each). The CDR3 is made up of 15 amino acids. The germline V gene has CDR1 SGHRS and CDR2 YFSETQ. The V end lost 4 bases, the J end lost 1 base, and 12 bases lay between the germline ends. The CDR3 loop is CASSGGGRAKNIQYF. In nucleotides, the CDR3 is TGCGCCAGCAGCGGAGGGGGGAGGGCCAAAAACATTCAGTACTTC.

This clonotype was observed at least ten times. The chain employs TRBV20-1 and TRBJ2-3; 9 bases map to TRBD2. The CDR3 is 15 residues long. Looked up from germline, CDR1 is DFQATT and CDR2 is SNEGSKA (reference sequence). J was trimmed by 0 bases and V by 3 bases; bases with no gene match: 4. The CDR3 protein is CSASWTSASTDTQYF. For the CDR3, the DNA is TGCAGTGCTAGTTGGACTAGCGCGAGCACAGATACGCAGTATTTT.